This T cell receptor beta chain derives from a study of CD8 T cells in ankylosing spondylitis (dated by TCRdb to the late 2010s). As for the study more broadly: T cell receptor beta repertoires were profiled in healthy donors and ankylosing spondylitis patients so that disease-linked TCR variants could be found. The full study cohort comprised 25 ankylosing spondylitis patients and roughly 110 healthy donors. Samples of peripheral blood were taken, and for ankylosing spondylitis patients, synovial fluid was collected as well.

Study-wide findings and limitations: In peripheral blood, the disease-linked clones were found at relatively low frequencies and had a CD8+ phenotype. According to the report, matched synovial fluid samples from ankylosing spondylitis patients were significantly enriched for the disease-linked clones. Blood from ankylosing spondylitis patients appeared to be characterized by a TCR beta motif composed of eight highly homologous amino acid variants. Some of the motif variants had been reported before in the synovial fluid and blood of reactive arthritis patients, a finding that suggests common disease-initiation mechanisms.

V is clipped by 3 bases and J by 3 bases, and the sequence between their germline boundaries is 12 bases long. From the cysteine up to the phenylalanine, the CDR3 has a length of 15 residues. The kept DNA is CDR3 alone, 45 bases in frame from the first base. CDR1 and CDR2, looked up from the germline V gene, are SGHTA and FQGTGA. As to this clonotype: The antigen this receptor binds is unknown. No much larger clonotype is one base removed from it; base qualities were not supplied.

Instrument used: Illumina HiSeq 2500. Quantitative 5'-RACE with molecular barcodes was the method used to prepare the TCR beta libraries. In the original analysis: To identify disease-linked TCR variants, a new computational method was used, one built on a probabilistic model of VDJ rearrangement. Clones were called with MiXCR by TCRdb after fastp trimmed the public reads at Q25, and only in-frame beta chains were retained. Records with the same CDR3 protein are collapsed into one entry carrying the most frequent genes and DNA. TCRdb, not the authors, supplied the V and J calls. The sample contains around 220,000 distinct CDR3 sequences, 8% to 11% of them found a single time. In total, the top ten clones hold approximately 20% of the sample.

This clonotype was sampled from a male donor with ankylosing spondylitis or in good health (not recorded which). The chain joins TRBV7-3 to TRBJ1-3; TRBD1 could be the D gene, as 6 bases match. Sequencing was carried out using blood, either unsorted or a sorted T cell fraction (not recorded which). The DNA reads as follows: TGTGCCAGCAGCTTGTCGGGGGCTCGTGGAAACACCATATATTTT. Protein translation: CASSLSGARGNTIYF. The variable domain in full, with residues beyond the CDR3 obtained from the reference TRBV7-3 and TRBJ1-3 genes, is GAGVSQTPSNKVTEKGKYVELRCDPISGHTALYWYRQSLGQGPEFLIYFQGTGAADDSGLPNDRFFAVRPEGSVSTLKIQRTERGDSAVYLCASSLSGARGNTIYFGEGSWLTVV.